The 5 T cell receptor beta chains given below trace back to one sample, sequenced in a study of Graves' ophthalmopathy and Graves' hyperthyroidism (dated by TCRdb to the late 2010s). The sequencer listed for this sample is Illumina HiSeq 2000. For repertoire sequencing, TCR beta CDR3 regions were amplified from RNA transcripts. The first round was an RT-PCR using HTBI primers with the Qiagen OneStep RT-PCR kit, and this first round was followed by a second-round multiplex PCR, then size selection and purification. The raw public reads went through TCRdb reprocessing: fastp at Q25, MiXCR clone calling, in-frame beta chains kept. A single entry per CDR3 protein holds the most common genes and DNA from its merged rows. The sample table contains over 150,000 distinct CDR3 sequences; only one count was recorded for 30% to 45% of them. Clones ranked in the top ten supply around 5.5% of the sample. Sample: peripheral blood. These receptors all stem from a woman between 40 and 55 years old with Graves' ophthalmopathy. Donor details come from another sample of the same person, matched by shared clones.

This clonotype was counted ten times or more. The rearrangement joins TRBV20-1 to TRBJ1-1, with TRBD1 as a possible D gene (6 bases). The length of the CDR3 is 13 residues. Between the trimmed V and J ends, which lost 3 bases and 1 base, there was a span of 9 bases. CDR1 DFQATT and CDR2 SNEGSKA come from the germline V gene (reference sequence). CDR3 DNA sequence: TGCAGTGCTAGCGACAGGAGGAACACTGAAGCTTTCTTT. Protein sequence: CSASDRRNTEAFF.

This clonotype was counted ten times or more. The V and J genes are TRBV3-1 and TRBJ2-7; tentative D call: TRBD2 (6 bases). The germline V gene has CDR1 LGHDT and CDR2 YNNKEL (reference sequence). CDR3 length: 16 amino acids. V was cut by 1 base and J by 4 bases, with 17 bases left in between. The CDR3 sequence is CASSQVRSSGGYEQYF. The CDR3 coding sequence is TGTGCCAGCAGCCAAGTGAGGAGTTCCGGGGGTTACGAGCAGTACTTC.

This clonotype was picked up many times. V gene TRBV12-3 or TRBV12-4 combines with J gene TRBJ2-5; 7 bases are shared with TRBD2. V lost 3 bases, J lost 2 bases, and 6 bases stayed unmatched. The CDR3 covers 15 residues. The CDR3 nucleotides are TGTGCCAGCAGTTTCAGGCGGGGGATTCAAGAGACCCAGTACTTC. Translated: CASSFRRGIQETQYF.

This clonotype was recorded once. The chain is built from TRBV11-2 and TRBJ2-7; D is uncertain. This CDR3 spans 19 amino acids. The V and J ends lost 3 bases and 1 base respectively, with 25 bases between them. CDR1 SGHAT and CDR2 FQNNGV come from the germline V gene. Here the CDR3 reads CASSFVGGGFGFASYEQYF. The CDR3 DNA reads as TGTGCCAGCAGCTTCGTCGGTGGCGGTTTTGGTTTCGCTTCCTACGAGCAGTACTTC.

This clonotype has a handful of counts. The chain is built from TRBV6-4 and TRBJ1-5; 7 bases match TRBD1. This CDR3 region has 17 residues. Germline lookup yields CDR1 MRHNA and CDR2 SNTAGT. The junction had 13 bases not matched to a gene; V was cut back by 7 bases and J by 1 base. CDR3 protein: CASKGQLRRSSNQPQHF. Written as DNA, the CDR3 is TGTGCCAGCAAGGGACAGCTTCGTCGCTCGAGCAATCAGCCCCAGCATTTT.